This T cell receptor (beta chain) was recovered during a study of CD8+ T cells in alopecia areata. The study, taken as a whole, reports: For patients receiving tofacitinib, scalp clonality and expanded CD8+ clones among the top 100 significantly decreased. Lesional scalp, notably in alopecia totalis/universalis, had clonality above that of normal scalp. Mice showed clearer TCR sharing than patients did, a gap that was possibly HLA-related.

RNA was isolated and reverse transcribed to cDNA, the sequencing template. Some clones are missing from TCRdb's copy, which holds only in-frame ones; the method was immunoSEQ multiplex PCR. This sample has some 150,000 clones, with 75% to 85% found just once. A word on this clone: Antigen: not known.

Treatment reported: oral pan-JAK inhibitor, 5-10 mg twice daily. Trimming took off 3 bases at V and 0 bases at J, with 20 bases between the two ends. The CDR3 totals 18 residues. The V gene's germline CDR1 is SEHNR and CDR2 FQNEAQ (reference sequence). This TCR was sampled from a human donor with alopecia areata. The V and J genes are TRBV7-9 and TRBJ2-5; D gene ambiguous. The sample consisted of CD8+ T cells sorted from blood, taken at week 4, from a patient treated with tofacitinib. CDR3 nucleotide sequence: TGTGCCAGCAGCTTGAGCGATATGACTCCGAAGTACCAAGAGACCCAGTACTTC. Amino acid sequence: CASSLSDMTPKYQETQYF.